This TCR beta chain was identified in a study of blood T cells in healthy people across ages. Looked up from germline, CDR1 is MNHEY and CDR2 is SVGAGI. The CDR3 covers 13 residues. Only one count was recorded for this clonotype. A J-beta primer mix and a sample-barcoded 5' primer were used in a second PCR of about 6 to 12 cycles. Each cDNA molecule was tagged by a template-switch adaptor that had 12 random nucleotides. Via MiXCR, TCRdb re-called the 5' RACE reads, giving one row per CDR3 protein. The table lists approximately 800,000 distinct CDR3 sequences, approximately 65% of them singletons. The sequenced material came from blood. The source of this sequence is a young man in good health. The rearrangement links TRBV6-5 to TRBJ2-4; possible D gene TRBD1, 5 bases. The J call is in doubt because the DNA end fits TRBJ2-5 better. The CDR3 here is CASSYDSSETQYF. CDR3 sequence (DNA): TGTGCCAGCAGTTACGACAGCTCGGAGACCCAGTACTTC.